Sequencing of this TCR beta chain was carried out in a study of beta chain features in type 1 diabetes. Findings of the study overall: Shorter TCRB CDR3s, moderately but significantly so, marked every one of the four CD4+ subsets in Type 1 diabetes patients.

CDR3 size: 14 residues. Germline CDR1 reads MNHNY; CDR2 reads SVGAGI (reference sequence). J gave up 4 bases and V 7 bases, and 9 bases lay outside the gene matches. This clone has just a few counts. Its antigen is unidentified. Sequencing targeted expressed TCRB transcripts, as all isolated RNA had been reverse transcribed. There were 3.4 million or so reads on average in the naive, central memory and regulatory T cell samples. Here immunoSEQ multiplex PCR was the method, and the copy in TCRdb shows in-frame clones only, minus some. The sample has approximately 170,000 clones, around 7.8% seen once. The TCR originated in a woman between 35 and 50 years old with type 1 diabetes. This chain connects TRBV6-6 to TRBJ2-7; 8 bases line up with TRBD1. The specimen was central memory CD4+ T cells from blood. For the CDR3, the DNA is TGTGCCAGCAATGGTGGACAGGGTCGGTACGAGCAGTACTTC. This gives the protein CASNGGQGRYEQYF.